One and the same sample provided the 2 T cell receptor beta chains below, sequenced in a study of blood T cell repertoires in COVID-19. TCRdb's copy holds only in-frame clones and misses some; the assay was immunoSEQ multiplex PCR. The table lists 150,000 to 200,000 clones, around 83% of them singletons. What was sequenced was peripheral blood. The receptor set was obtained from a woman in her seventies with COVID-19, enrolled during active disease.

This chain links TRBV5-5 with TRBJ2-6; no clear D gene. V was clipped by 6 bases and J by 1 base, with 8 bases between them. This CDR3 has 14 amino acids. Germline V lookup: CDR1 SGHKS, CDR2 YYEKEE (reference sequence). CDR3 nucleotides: TGTGCCAGCACCCCCCAGTCTGGGGCCAACGTCCTGACTTTC. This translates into CASTPQSGANVLTF.

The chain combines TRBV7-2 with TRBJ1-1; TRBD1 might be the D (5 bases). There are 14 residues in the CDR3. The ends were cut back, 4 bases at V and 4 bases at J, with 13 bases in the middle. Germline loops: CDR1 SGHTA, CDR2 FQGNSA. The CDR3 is CASSSQNQGTEAFF. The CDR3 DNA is TGTGCCAGCAGCTCACAAAATCAGGGCACTGAAGCTTTCTTT.